This is a list of T cell receptor beta chains from one sample in a study of neurological immune-mediated disorders. MiXCR was run by TCRdb on the 5' RACE reads, yielding one entry per CDR3 protein. The table lists some 30,000 distinct CDR3 sequences, 20% to 25% of them singletons, with approximately 16% in the top ten. The material sequenced was PBMCs. The receptors shown here come from a woman aged 55 to 70 in good health. Both conserved end residues are part of each CDR3. Fields, in order: CDR3 length, V gene, J gene, CDR3 protein.

>14|TRBV6-2/TRBV6-3|TRBJ2-3
CASTPLGPGDTQYF
>15|TRBV5-4|TRBJ2-5
CASSLVLAGTETQYF
>15|TRBV25-1|TRBJ1-3
CASRPPGTPGNTIYF
>15|TRBV3-1|TRBJ2-7
CASSHGLAGVYEQYF
>16|TRBV29-1|TRBJ2-3
CSVTRLAGAATDTQYF
>10|TRBV29-1|TRBJ2-7
CSVRSHAQYF
>15|TRBV6-5|TRBJ2-3
CASSHWREPTDTQYF
>20|TRBV10-3|TRBJ2-1
CAISEGASGWGLEGGTHQFF
>16|TRBV28|TRBJ2-1
CASSTSSGGSYNEQFF
>16|TRBV6-2/TRBV6-3|TRBJ1-1
CASSFSPPGVGTEAFF